These 13 T cell receptor beta chains were sequenced from one sample in a study of T cells after yellow fever vaccination. TCRdb re-called the 5' RACE reads with MiXCR, one entry per CDR3 protein. This sample yields around 610,000 distinct CDR3 sequences, of which 13% are seen a single time; over 13% belongs to the top ten. The sample in question was PBMCs, obtained on the day of the yellow fever booster vaccination. These receptors all stem from a man aged 25-40 years who received the YFV17D yellow fever vaccine.

This clonotype was seen more than once but under ten times. The rearrangement uses TRBV9 and TRBJ2-3; D unclear. Germline CDR1 and CDR2: SGDLS and YYNGEE. V lost 0 bases to trimming and J lost 0 bases, with 8 bases between them. The CDR3 runs 15 residues. The CDR3, as DNA: TGTGCCAGCAGCGTAGAGACCCGGAGCACAGATACGCAGTATTTT. The encoded protein is CASSVETRSTDTQYF.

The chain is built from TRBV10-3 and TRBJ2-3, with 8 bases fitting TRBD2. In germline, CDR1 is ENHRY, CDR2 SYGVKD. J lost 3 bases, V lost 6 bases, and 11 bases had no gene match. This CDR3 region has 16 residues. CDR3 amino acids: CAISHSGTIGTDTQYF. CDR3 coding DNA: TGTGCCATCAGCCATAGCGGGACAATCGGTACAGATACGCAGTATTTT.

There are many counts of this clonotype. V and J are TRBV5-1 and TRBJ1-4, with D tentatively TRBD1 (5 bases). V was trimmed by 4 bases and J by 6 bases, leaving 13 bases between them. Germline V gene lookup returns CDR1 SGHRS and CDR2 YFSETQ. The CDR3 loop spans 14 amino acids. In DNA form, the CDR3 reads TGCGCCAGCAGCCCCGGAGGGGCGGATGAAAAACTGTTTTTT. Its translation: CASSPGGADEKLFF.

V usage is TRBV6-2 or TRBV6-3 and J usage is TRBJ2-5; 8 bases are a match to TRBD2. Germline CDR1 MNHEY, CDR2 SVGEGT. This CDR3 is built from 17 residues. The trim removed 5 bases at V and 4 bases at J, leaving 15 bases unmatched. The CDR3 loop reads CASSAPTSGQGRETQYF. The CDR3 DNA follows: TGTGCCAGCAGTGCTCCAACTAGCGGCCAAGGAAGAGAGACCCAGTACTTC.

This chain connects TRBV15 to TRBJ2-3; 11 bases are shared with TRBD2. CDR1 LNHNV and CDR2 YYDKDF come from the germline V gene (reference sequence). The CDR3 loop spans 16 amino acids. V dropped 4 bases and J dropped 5; count of bases not matched to a gene: 8. The CDR3, as DNA: TGTGCCACCAGCATAAGTTTAGCGGGGGGGAGAGATACGCAGTATTTT. It specifies CATSISLAGGRDTQYF.

The rearrangement joins TRBV3-1 to TRBJ2-7; TRBD2 aligns across 8 bases. After removal of 4 bases from V and 2 bases from J, the junction contained 7 bases not matched to a gene. CDR1 and CDR2 (germline): LGHDT, YNNKEL (reference sequence). The CDR3 runs to 15 residues. Here the CDR3 reads CASSRTGTRPYEQYF. The CDR3 coding sequence is TGTGCCAGCAGCCGGACCGGGACTAGACCCTACGAGCAGTACTTC.

This chain connects TRBV7-2 to TRBJ2-7, with D hard to call. Trimming cost V 7 bases and J 7 bases, with 20 bases left between them. The CDR3 runs 14 residues. Germline values: CDR1 SGHTA, CDR2 FQGNSA. Here the CDR3 DNA reads TGTGCCAGCACCTCAGCGCCAGGTCTAATAGAGCAGTACTTC. This sequence encodes CASTSAPGLIEQYF.

This clonotype was seen many times. The rearrangement uses TRBV30 and TRBJ2-1; D gene ambiguous. The V end lost 4 bases, the J end lost 0 bases, and 16 bases lay between the germline ends. Germline V gene sequence: CDR1 GTSNPN, CDR2 SVGIG (reference sequence). The CDR3 extends over 16 amino acids. The CDR3 DNA reads as TGTGCCTGGATCCAAAAACAACTAAGCTCCTACAATGAGCAGTTCTTC. It specifies CAWIQKQLSSYNEQFF. The entire variable domain, with the rest obtained from reference TRBV30 and TRBJ2-1, is as follows: SQTIHQWPATLVQPVGSPLSLECTVEGTSNPNLYWYRQAAGRGLQLLFYSVGIGQISSEVPQNLSASRPQDRQFILSSKKLLLSDSGFYLCAWIQKQLSSYNEQFFGPGTRLTVL.

The gene calls are TRBV7-2 and TRBJ2-7, with TRBD2 matching 8 bases. The CDR3 is 15 amino acids. Germline V gives CDR1 SGHTA, CDR2 FQGNSA. The V and J ends lost 3 bases and 3 bases, in that order; junction bases with no gene match: 7. The CDR3 sequence: CASSFGASGRYEQYF. The CDR3 coding sequence is TGTGCCAGCAGCTTTGGGGCTAGCGGGCGCTACGAGCAGTACTTC.

The sample holds a few counts of this clonotype. The V and J genes are TRBV10-3 and TRBJ2-7; 9 bases match TRBD2. Per the germline V gene, CDR1 is ENHRY and CDR2 is SYGVKD. This CDR3 contains 14 residues. The V segment lost 6 bases and the J segment 3 bases; nucleotides outside the gene matches: 6. DNA of the CDR3: TGTGCCATCAGCGGCCAGCGGGAGGTCTACGAGCAGTACTTC. The encoded protein is CAISGQREVYEQYF.

V usage is TRBV5-4 and J usage is TRBJ1-1; D is uncertain. Germline-derived CDR1 and CDR2 are SGHNT and YYREEE (reference sequence). V shed 2 bases and J shed 7 bases, with 9 bases lying between them. This CDR3 region has 12 residues. Written as DNA, the CDR3 is TGTGCCAGCAGCTTTCAACGGGGTGAAGCTTTCTTT. Translated: CASSFQRGEAFF.

In its sample, this clonotype was seen many times. This chain uses TRBV20-1 with TRBJ2-7; tentative D call: TRBD2 (5 bases). The CDR3 has 11 residues. Germline V gives CDR1 DFQATT, CDR2 SNEGSKA (reference sequence). V lost 5 bases, J lost 6 bases, and 11 bases lay in between. CDR3 DNA sequence: TGCAGTGCTCGCCGGGGATCCGAGCAGTACTTC. Amino acids: CSARRGSEQYF.

This clonotype was counted many times. The chain has TRBV28 and TRBJ2-5; 10 nucleotides line up with TRBD1. This CDR3 has 19 residues. CDR1 is MDHEN, CDR2 SYDVKM, per germline. J was trimmed by 4 bases and V by 2 bases; bases with no gene match: 16. The CDR3 spells CASSLVVAPLDRGSETQYF. The CDR3 DNA sequence: TGTGCCAGCAGTTTAGTAGTAGCCCCCCTGGACAGGGGGTCAGAGACCCAGTACTTC.